The 14 T cell receptor beta chains presented below share a single source sample, sequenced in a study of T-cell memory formation after mild COVID-19 (TCRdb year 2021). The library was obtained by 5' RACE. Instrument used: Illumina NovaSeq 6000. TCRdb ran its own pipeline on the public reads, namely fastp trimming at Q25 and MiXCR clone calling, and kept in-frame beta chains. Each entry is one CDR3 protein sequence, shown with its most common DNA and genes. For this sample there are about 110,000 distinct CDR3 sequences; under 15% appear just once. The ten largest clones capture less than 45% of the sample. Input material: PBMCs or a T cell subset sorted from them (not recorded which). These receptor sequences come from a man aged 18 to 30 who had mild COVID-19 (a few samples of this study predate the infection). The sample titles of this study are shuffled in the database, so cell type and time point are left out; the donor was told from shared clones.

V gene TRBV6-1 combines with J gene TRBJ2-7, with 10 bases fitting TRBD1. This CDR3 contains 15 residues. J lost 2 bases, V lost 8 bases, and 9 bases had no gene match. Germline lookup yields CDR1 MNHNS and CDR2 SASEGT. CDR3: CASSKTGTGAYEQYF. CDR3 sequence (DNA): TGTGCCAGCTCAAAAACCGGGACAGGGGCCTACGAGCAGTACTTC.

J is TRBJ2-5 and V is TRBV12-3 or TRBV12-4, with D possibly matching TRBD2 (6 bases). This CDR3 is 12 amino acids long. V was shortened by 4 bases and J by 9 bases, with 12 bases between the two germline ends. The CDR3 DNA reads TGTGCCAGCAGTTGGGACTCGGGGGCCCAGTACTTC. Its translation: CASSWDSGAQYF.

This clonotype was found many times. The genes are TRBV7-3 and TRBJ1-1; D gene unclear. There are 17 residues in the CDR3. V lost 2 bases, J lost 5 bases, and 21 bases lay in between. Germline V lookup: CDR1 SGHTA, CDR2 FQGTGA. The DNA for the CDR3 is TGTGCCAGCAGCTTAGGGGTGTCAGGTCCTGGAGGGACTGAAGCTTTCTTT. Its translation is CASSLGVSGPGGTEAFF.

This clonotype showed up just a few times. The rearrangement joins TRBV2 to TRBJ1-2; no clear D gene. The V end was cut by 3 bases, the J end by 4 bases, with 6 bases between. The CDR3 totals 12 residues. Germline CDR1 is SNHLY and CDR2 is FYNNEI. The CDR3: CASSDDTYGYTF. The DNA of the CDR3 is TGTGCCAGCAGTGACGACACCTATGGCTACACCTTC. The full variable domain, with the rest looked up from reference TRBV2 and TRBJ1-2, is EPEVTQTPSHQVTQMGQEVILRCVPISNHLYFYWYRQILGQKVEFLVSFYNNEISEKSEIFDDQFSVERPDGSNFTLKIRSTKLEDSAMYFCASSDDTYGYTFGSGTRLTVV.

This chain uses TRBV7-9 with TRBJ1-1; D is ambiguous. The V end was cut by 5 bases, the J end by 7 bases, with 11 bases between. The CDR3 consists of 12 residues. CDR1 is SEHNR, CDR2 FQNEAQ, per germline (reference sequence). This CDR3 reads CASSPPLGEAFF. The DNA for the CDR3 is TGTGCCAGCAGCCCCCCCCTGGGTGAAGCTTTCTTT.

This chain uses TRBV29-1 with TRBJ1-1; the match to TRBD1 covers 9 bases. The V and J ends lost 6 bases and 4 bases, in that order; junction bases with no gene match: 9. The CDR3 runs 14 residues. Germline V lookup: CDR1 SQVTM, CDR2 ANQGSEA. CDR3 coding DNA: TGCAGCGTACGGACAGGGGAGCGGTCCACTGAAGCTTTCTTT. It codes for CSVRTGERSTEAFF. The full variable domain, in which reference TRBV29-1 and TRBJ1-1 provide the parts outside the CDR3, is SAVISQKPSRDICQRGTSLTIQCQVDSQVTMMFWYRQQPGQSLTLIATANQGSEATYESGFVIDKFPISRPNLTFSTLTVSNMSPEDSSIYLCSVRTGERSTEAFFGQGTRLTVV.

This clonotype came up many times. The genes are TRBV4-1 and TRBJ1-2, with D perhaps matching TRBD1 (6 bases). Trimming left V 3 bases short and J 3 bases short, with 14 bases between. Germline values: CDR1 MGHRA, CDR2 YSYEKL. This CDR3 has 15 amino acids. For the CDR3, the DNA is TGCGCCAGCAGCCACCAGGACAGCCCCTACTATGGCTACACCTTC. As protein: CASSHQDSPYYGYTF.

This clonotype was seen many times. CDR3 in DNA: TGCGCCAGCAGCCAAAGGGTAGGAGACAGGAGCTCCTACGAGCAGTACTTC. It is translated as CASSQRVGDRSSYEQYF. The rearrangement links TRBV4-1 to TRBJ2-7; maybe TRBD1 (6 bases). Trimming pared 2 bases from V and 0 bases from J, leaving 17 bases between. Looked up from germline, CDR1 is MGHRA and CDR2 is YSYEKL. This CDR3 is 17 amino acids long.

The chain recombines TRBV7-8 with TRBJ2-7; unclear D gene. Germline loops: CDR1 SGHVS, CDR2 FQNEAQ. This CDR3 region has 13 residues. V lost 5 bases to trimming and J lost 2 bases, with 10 bases between them. CDR3 residues: CASSQGITYEQYF. The CDR3 DNA reads as TGTGCCAGCAGCCAAGGTATAACCTACGAGCAGTACTTC.

The chain links TRBV29-1 to TRBJ2-7, with 9 bases lining up with TRBD1. Germline loops: CDR1 SQVTM, CDR2 ANQGSEA. V gave up 6 bases and J gave up 5 bases; unmatched junction bases: 8. This CDR3 is built from 13 residues. The CDR3 DNA is TGCAGCGTATGGGGACAGGGTGGGAACGAGCAGTACTTC. It yields the protein CSVWGQGGNEQYF.

This chain joins TRBV29-1 and TRBJ2-1; D gene unclear. Germline lookup yields CDR1 SQVTM and CDR2 ANQGSEA. The CDR3 runs 15 residues. Trimming shortened V by 2 bases and J by 0 bases, and 11 bases separated the two germline ends. The CDR3 coding sequence is TGCAGCGTTGAAAAGGCCCTCAGCTCCTACAATGAGCAGTTCTTC. Translated, it gives CSVEKALSSYNEQFF.

V and J are TRBV5-6 and TRBJ2-3, with 10 positions matching TRBD1. Germline CDR1 SGHDT, CDR2 YYEEEE. J gave up 2 bases and V 2 bases, and 5 bases lay outside the gene matches. This CDR3 contains 16 residues. This chain's CDR3 is CASSFTGTGVTDTQYF. CDR3 nucleotide sequence: TGTGCCAGCAGCTTTACAGGGACAGGGGTCACAGATACGCAGTATTTT.

This clonotype appeared a few times. The chain has TRBV6-9 and TRBJ2-2; 13 bases line up with TRBD2. The CDR3 consists of 21 residues. Trimming took 7 bases from V and 1 from J; bases not matched to a gene: 18. The germline V gene has CDR1 MNHGY and CDR2 SVAAGI. CDR3 sequence reads: CASIRRLAGGPQPKNTGELFF. As DNA, the CDR3 is TGTGCCAGCATCCGAAGACTAGCGGGGGGCCCTCAACCAAAGAACACCGGGGAGCTGTTTTTT.

The table lists this clonotype with a few counts. The gene calls are TRBV6-6 and TRBJ2-2; the D gene is possibly TRBD1 (5 bases). This CDR3 has 15 residues. Trimming stripped 2 bases from V and 2 bases from J, with 9 bases between. In germline, CDR1 is MNHNY, CDR2 SVGAGI (reference sequence). For the CDR3, the DNA is TGTGCCAGCAGTTACGAAGGGGCTAACACCGGGGAGCTGTTTTTT. Translation: CASSYEGANTGELFF.